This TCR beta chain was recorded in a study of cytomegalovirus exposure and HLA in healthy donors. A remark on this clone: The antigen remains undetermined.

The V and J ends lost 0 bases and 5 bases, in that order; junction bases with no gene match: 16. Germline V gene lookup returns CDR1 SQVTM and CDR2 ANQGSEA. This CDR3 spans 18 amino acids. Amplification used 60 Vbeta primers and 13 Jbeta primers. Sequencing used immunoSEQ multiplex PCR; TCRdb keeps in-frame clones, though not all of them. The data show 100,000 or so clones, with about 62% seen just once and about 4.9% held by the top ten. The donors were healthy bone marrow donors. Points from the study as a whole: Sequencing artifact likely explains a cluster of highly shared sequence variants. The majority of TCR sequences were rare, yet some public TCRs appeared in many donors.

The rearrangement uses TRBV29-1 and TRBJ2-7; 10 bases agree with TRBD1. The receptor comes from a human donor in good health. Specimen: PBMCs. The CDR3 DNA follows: TGCAGCGTTGAAGATCCCCTTACCGGGACAGGGGATTCGAACGAGCAGTACTTC. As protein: CSVEDPLTGTGDSNEQYF.